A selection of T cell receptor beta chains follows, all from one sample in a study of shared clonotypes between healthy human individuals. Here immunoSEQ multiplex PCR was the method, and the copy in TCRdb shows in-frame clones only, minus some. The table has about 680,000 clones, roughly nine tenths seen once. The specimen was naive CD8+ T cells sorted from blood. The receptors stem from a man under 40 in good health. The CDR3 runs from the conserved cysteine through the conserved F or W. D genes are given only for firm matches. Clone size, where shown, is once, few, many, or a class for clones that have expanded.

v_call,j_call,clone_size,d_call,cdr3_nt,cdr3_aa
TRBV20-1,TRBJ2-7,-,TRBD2,TGCAGTGTTAATAGCGGGCTCGAGCAGTACTTC,CSVNSGLEQYF
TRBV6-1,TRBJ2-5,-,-,TGTGCCAGCCGATGGCCGAGACAAGAGACCCAGTACTTC,CASRWPRQETQYF
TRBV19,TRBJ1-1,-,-,TGTGCCAGTAGGACAGGAACTGAAGCTTTCTTT,CASRTGTEAFF
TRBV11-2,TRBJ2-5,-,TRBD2,TGTGCCAGCAGCTTAGTGTCTAGCGGGAGGACGGGGCAAGAGACCCAGTACTTC,CASSLVSSGRTGQETQYF
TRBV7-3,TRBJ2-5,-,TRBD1,TGTGCCAGCAGCTCATCCGGGACAGGTCAAGAGACCCAGTACTTC,CASSSSGTGQETQYF
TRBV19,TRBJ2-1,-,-,TGTGCCAGTAGTATCGAGGGGTGGGGGACTTCCGACAATGAGCAGTTCTTC,CASSIEGWGTSDNEQFF
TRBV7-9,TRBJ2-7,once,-,TGTGCCAGCAGCTTACTCCCCGGGGAGCCAGCCTACGAGCAGTACTTC,CASSLLPGEPAYEQYF
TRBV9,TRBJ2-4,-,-,TGTGCCAGCAGCGTAGATTGGACGGAGGGGCTAGCCAAAAACATTCAGTACTTC,CASSVDWTEGLAKNIQYF
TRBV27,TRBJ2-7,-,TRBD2,TGTGCCAGCAGTTTATTCTTTAGCGGGAACGAGCAGTACTTC,CASSLFFSGNEQYF
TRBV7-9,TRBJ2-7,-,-,TGTGCCAGCAGCTTTATAACGGGAAAGTTTTCCTACGAGCAGTACTTC,CASSFITGKFSYEQYF
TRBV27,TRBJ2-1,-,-,TGTGCCAGCAGGCTGGGGAGCTACAATGAGCAGTTCTTC,CASRLGSYNEQFF
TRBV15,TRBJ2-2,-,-,TGTGCCACCAGCAGAGTCTGGGGGGCCGAGGGGGAGCTGTTTTTT,CATSRVWGAEGELFF
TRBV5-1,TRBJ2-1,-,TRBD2,TGCGCCAGCAGCTCCCCCCTAGCGGGAGGGGGCAATGAGCAGTTCTTC,CASSSPLAGGGNEQFF
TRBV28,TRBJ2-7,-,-,TGTGCCAGCAGCCGGGACACCTACGAGCAGTACTTC,CASSRDTYEQYF
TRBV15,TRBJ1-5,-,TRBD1,TGTGCCACCAGCAGAGACGAACCGACAGGGAGTAGGCCCCAGCATTTT,CATSRDEPTGSRPQHF
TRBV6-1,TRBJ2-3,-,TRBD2,TGTGCCAGCAGTGCTCCTCCTAGCGGTAGCACAGATACGCAGTATTTT,CASSAPPSGSTDTQYF
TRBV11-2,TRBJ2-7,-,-,TGTGCCACCACACCGCCCGGGAATCCGTCCTACGAGCAGTACTTC,CATTPPGNPSYEQYF
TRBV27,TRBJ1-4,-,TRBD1,TGTGCCAGCAGTTTAAACAGGGGGGCTGAAAAACTGTTTTTT,CASSLNRGAEKLFF
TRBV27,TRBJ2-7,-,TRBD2,TGTGCCAGCACCCCCCTTGCGGCTAGCGGGTACGAGCAGTACTTC,CASTPLAASGYEQYF
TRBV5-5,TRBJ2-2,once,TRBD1,TGTGCCAGCAGCTTCCGGGACAGGGAGTTCGCGAACACCGGGGAGCTGTTTTTT,CASSFRDREFANTGELFF
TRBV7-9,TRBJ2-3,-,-,TGTGCCAGCAGCCTCTCCACGCTCGGGACGGACACAGATACGCAGTATTTT,CASSLSTLGTDTDTQYF
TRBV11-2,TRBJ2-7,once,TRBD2,TGTGCCAGCAGCTTAGTTCAGGCACAGCGGGAGATCGAGCAGTACTTC,CASSLVQAQREIEQYF
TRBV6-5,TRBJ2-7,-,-,TGTGCCAGCAGTTATTACATAAACAGTGACGAGCAGTACTTC,CASSYYINSDEQYF
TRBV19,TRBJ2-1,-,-,TGTGCCAGTAGTATCGACCCTCCCGAAGCCTACAATGAGCAGTTCTTC,CASSIDPPEAYNEQFF
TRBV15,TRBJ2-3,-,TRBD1,TGTGCCACCAGCGGAGACAGGGGTCCTGGACGCACAGATACGCAGTATTTT,CATSGDRGPGRTDTQYF
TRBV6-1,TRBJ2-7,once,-,TGTGCCTCAAGGCCGTGGGTCCCGATCTACGAGCAGTACTTC,CASRPWVPIYEQYF
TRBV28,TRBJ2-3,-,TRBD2,TGTGCCAGCAGAGCCGTGGAGAGCGGGAGGAGGGATACGCAGTATTTT,CASRAVESGRRDTQYF
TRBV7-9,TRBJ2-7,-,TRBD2,TGTGCCAGCAGCTATTTAGCGGGACTAGTCTACGAGCAGTACTTC,CASSYLAGLVYEQYF
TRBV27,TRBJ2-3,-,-,TGTGCCAGCAGCCGAGGGACCACTCCAGATACGCAGTATTTT,CASSRGTTPDTQYF
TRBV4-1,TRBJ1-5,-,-,TGCGCCAGCAGCCAAGACCAGGTCGGCAATCAGCCCCAGCATTTT,CASSQDQVGNQPQHF
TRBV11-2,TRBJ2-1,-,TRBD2,TGTGCCAGCAGCTTAGTTGGCGGGAGTCCCTACAATGAGCAGTTCTTC,CASSLVGGSPYNEQFF
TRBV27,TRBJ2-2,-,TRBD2,TGTGCCAGCAGTAAGCGGGAGGCCCTTTTTCTCAACACCGGGGAGCTGTTTTTT,CASSKREALFLNTGELFF
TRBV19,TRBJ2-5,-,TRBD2,TGTGCCAGTAGTAAGGGTGGCGGGAGTGGAGAGACCCAGTACTTC,CASSKGGGSGETQYF
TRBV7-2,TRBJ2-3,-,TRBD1,TGTGCCAGCAGCTCGACAAGTGGACAGGGATTTAGCACAGATACGCAGTATTTT,CASSSTSGQGFSTDTQYF
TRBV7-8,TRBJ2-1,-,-,TGTGCCAGCAGCTTCGGGGGCGGCTCCTACAATGAGCAGTTCTTC,CASSFGGGSYNEQFF
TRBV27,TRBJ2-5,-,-,TGTGCCAGCAGTCCCGCCCAGGGGCCGAAGACCCAGTACTTC,CASSPAQGPKTQYF
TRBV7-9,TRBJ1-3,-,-,TGTGCCAGCAGCTTAGCGGACGGAGTCTCAAACACCATATATTTT,CASSLADGVSNTIYF
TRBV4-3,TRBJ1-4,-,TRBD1,TGCGCCAGCAGCCTGGGACAGGGTAAAACTGAAAAACTGTTTTTT,CASSLGQGKTEKLFF
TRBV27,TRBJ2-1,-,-,TGTGCCAGCAGTTCCGTCAGCTCGGGTCTTCGATACAATGAGCAGTTCTTC,CASSSVSSGLRYNEQFF
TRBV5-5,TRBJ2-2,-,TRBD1,TGTGCCAGCAGCACGACAGGGCCCTACACCGGGGAGCTGTTTTTT,CASSTTGPYTGELFF
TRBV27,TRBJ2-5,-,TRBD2,TGTGCCAGCAGTTACGGGACTAGCGGAGAGACCCAGTACTTC,CASSYGTSGETQYF
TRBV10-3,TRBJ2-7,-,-,TGTGCCATCACGGACCCCCTCCGCCCCTACTACGAGCAGTACTTC,CAITDPLRPYYEQYF
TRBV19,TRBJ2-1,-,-,TGTGCCAGTAGTATAGGTTTCCGGTACGGGAGTTGGTACAATGAGCAGTTCTTC,CASSIGFRYGSWYNEQFF
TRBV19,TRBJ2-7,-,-,TGTGCCAGTAGTATTAGGGACGGATCCTACGAGCAGTACTTC,CASSIRDGSYEQYF